This record looks at one TCR beta chain sequence and its context. This entry comes from a study of blood T cell repertoires in COVID-19. Study summary: Italy, Spain and the United States were the sources of the convalescent and acute COVID-19 samples.

Trimming left V 4 bases short and J 1 base short, with 10 bases between. Germline values: CDR1 MGHDK, CDR2 SYGVNS. The CDR3 is 14 amino acids. In the authors' workflow: By means of reference gene primer amplification, nucleated cell counts were estimated. Some clones are missing from TCRdb's copy, which holds only in-frame ones; the method was immunoSEQ multiplex PCR. The V and J calls and clone size are taken from that table; D and trimming were inferred from the DNA. The sample lists about 150,000 clones; around 83% were seen once. The V gene is TRBV25-1, the J gene TRBJ2-5, with unresolved D. Input material: peripheral blood. The TCR originated in a woman aged 55-69 years with COVID-19, enrolled during active disease. This CDR3 reads CASSGSTVQETQYF. In DNA form, the CDR3 reads TGTGCCAGCAGTGGCTCCACAGTCCAAGAGACCCAGTACTTC. Drawing the rest from reference TRBV25-1 and TRBJ2-5, the complete variable domain is EADIYQTPRYLVIGTGKKITLECSQTMGHDKMYWYQQDPGMELHLIHYSYGVNSTEKGDLSSESTVSRIRTEHFPLTLESARPSHTSQYLCASSGSTVQETQYFGPGTRLLVL.